The 14 T cell receptor beta chains below were found in one sample sequenced in a study of cytomegalovirus exposure and HLA in healthy donors. PCR was performed using 60 Vbeta and 13 Jbeta primers. Clones were sequenced by immunoSEQ multiplex PCR, and TCRdb holds only the in-frame ones, with some missing. This sample has roughly 20,000 clones, with 70% to 85% found just once. Sequencing was carried out using PBMCs. The receptors shown here come from a human donor in good health.

This sequence joins TRBV19 and TRBJ1-5; 8 bases fit TRBD1. The ends lost 6 bases at V and 9 bases at J; junction bases unmatched: 13. The CDR3 runs to 15 residues. CDR1 is LNHDA and CDR2 is SQIVND in the germline V gene (reference sequence). The CDR3 nucleotides are TGTGCCAGTAGGCGTGGACAGGGCTCGGATCGGCCCCAGCATTTT. The encoded protein is CASRRGQGSDRPQHF.

The chain uses TRBV4-3 and TRBJ1-3; D call uncertain. The CDR3 covers 15 residues. The V gene's germline CDR1 is LGHNA and CDR2 YSLEER. V gave up 1 base and J gave up 0 bases, with 7 bases separating them. The CDR3 DNA reads TGCGCCAGCAGCCAAGGCAGAACCTCTGGAAACACCATATATTTT. It codes for CASSQGRTSGNTIYF.

J is TRBJ2-5 and V is TRBV7-9; D is unclear. V lost 6 bases and J 0 bases, leaving 8 bases between the germline ends. Germline CDR1 is SEHNR and CDR2 is FQNEAQ (reference sequence). CDR3 size: 13 residues. CDR3 nucleotide sequence: TGTGCCAGCAGTACTGAGTACCAAGAGACCCAGTACTTC. It yields the protein CASSTEYQETQYF.

The chain uses TRBV11-2 and TRBJ2-5, with TRBD2 matching 8 bases. CDR1 SGHAT and CDR2 FQNNGV come from the germline V gene. CDR3 length: 16 residues. V was pared by 1 base and J by 0 bases, with 4 bases of the junction left unmatched. The chain's CDR3 is CASSLVGGGNQETQYF. Written as DNA, the CDR3 is TGTGCCAGCAGCTTAGTGGGCGGGGGGAACCAAGAGACCCAGTACTTC.

The chain recombines TRBV11-1 with TRBJ2-5; no firm D call. Germline values: CDR1 SGHAT, CDR2 FQDESV (reference sequence). V was pared by 1 base and J by 2 bases, with 5 bases between. The CDR3 has 13 amino acids. The CDR3, as DNA: TGTGCCAGCAGCTTAGGCGGTCAAGAGACCCAGTACTTC. Protein: CASSLGGQETQYF.

The chain recombines TRBV19 with TRBJ1-5; 8 positions agree with TRBD1. This CDR3 region has 14 residues. V was clipped by 6 bases and J by 7 bases; unmatched bases: 8. The V gene's germline CDR1 is LNHDA and CDR2 SQIVND (reference sequence). CDR3 loop: CASRVTTGGQPQHF. CDR3 nucleotide sequence: TGTGCCAGTAGGGTAACAACAGGGGGGCAGCCCCAGCATTTT.

The rearrangement joins TRBV5-8 to TRBJ2-7; perhaps TRBD2 as D (5 bases). The CDR3 length is 15 residues. The V gene lost 4 bases and the J gene lost 0 bases, with 14 bases spanning the gap. Germline V lookup: CDR1 SGHTS, CDR2 YDEGEE. In DNA, the CDR3 is TGTGCCAGCAGCCCCAAAGCGGTTAGCTCCTACGAGCAGTACTTC. It codes for CASSPKAVSSYEQYF.

The chain couples TRBV4-3 to TRBJ1-3, with 7 nucleotides matching TRBD1. Per germline, CDR1 LGHNA and CDR2 YSLEER. V dropped 0 bases and J dropped 0; count of bases not matched to a gene: 8. This CDR3 has 18 amino acids. The CDR3 loop reads CASSQDVQGLSSGNTIYF. Here the CDR3 DNA reads TGCGCCAGCAGCCAAGATGTACAGGGGCTAAGCTCTGGAAACACCATATATTTT.

The CDR3 sequence is CASIRQGGNEQYF. The CDR3 coding sequence is TGTGCCAGCATACGACAGGGCGGGAACGAGCAGTACTTC. The chain links TRBV5-6 to TRBJ2-7; D is possibly TRBD1 (7 bases). This CDR3 comprises 13 residues. With 6 bases removed from V and 5 bases from J, the gap between germline ends came to 15 bases. CDR1 and CDR2 from the germline V gene are SGHDT and YYEEEE.

The chain combines TRBV11-1 with TRBJ2-3; D perhaps matches TRBD1 (5 bases). Germline loops: CDR1 SGHAT, CDR2 FQDESV (reference sequence). This CDR3 spans 12 amino acids. V was clipped by 11 bases and J by 2 bases, with 11 bases between them. In DNA form, the CDR3 reads TGTGCCGCAGGGCCCCACACAGATACGCAGTATTTT. This encodes CAAGPHTDTQYF.

The V and J genes are TRBV30 and TRBJ2-4; tentatively, D is TRBD1 (8 bases). V dropped 2 bases and J dropped 10 bases, with 12 bases sitting between them. The germline gives CDR1 GTSNPN, CDR2 SVGIG (reference sequence). The CDR3 runs to 12 residues. The CDR3 DNA reads TGTGCCTGGAGTCCACAGGGGGGGATTCAGTACTTC. This codes for CAWSPQGGIQYF.

The gene calls are TRBV5-1 and TRBJ2-4; D might be TRBD1 (5 bases). This CDR3 is 12 amino acids long. Germline V CDR1 and CDR2: SGHRS, YFSETQ. Trimming removed 1 base from V and 8 bases from J, with 7 bases in between. CDR3 region: CASSLQGDIQYF. CDR3 DNA: TGCGCCAGCAGCTTGCAAGGGGACATTCAGTACTTC.

The CDR3 DNA is TGCGCCAGCTCCCCCCGGCGGCAGGGGCAAGAGACCCAGTACTTC. It is translated as CASSPRRQGQETQYF. The V gene is TRBV5-1, the J gene TRBJ2-5; D might be TRBD1 (6 bases). Between the trimmed V and J ends, which lost 7 bases and 2 bases, there was a span of 18 bases. Per the germline V gene, CDR1 is SGHRS and CDR2 is YFSETQ. The CDR3 sequence is 15 residues long. The entire variable domain, with the rest obtained from reference TRBV5-1 and TRBJ2-5, is as follows: KAGVTQTPRYLIKTRGQQVTLSCSPISGHRSVSWYQQTPGQGLQFLFEYFSETQRNKGNFPGRFSGRQFSNSRSEMNVSTLELGDSALYLCASSPRRQGQETQYFGPGTRLLVL.

V usage is TRBV7-9 and J usage is TRBJ2-3, with D perhaps TRBD2 (6 bases). This CDR3 is 15 amino acids long. Germline V gene lookup returns CDR1 SEHNR and CDR2 FQNEAQ (reference sequence). Trimming pared 3 bases from V and 0 bases from J, leaving 10 bases between. The CDR3 sequence: CASSLTAGSTDTQYF. The CDR3, as DNA: TGTGCCAGCAGCTTGACGGCGGGAAGCACAGATACGCAGTATTTT. The entire variable domain, with the rest obtained from reference TRBV7-9 and TRBJ2-3, is as follows: DTGVSQNPRHKITKRGQNVTFRCDPISEHNRLYWYRQTLGQGPEFLTYFQNEAQLEKSRLLSDRFSAERPKGSFSTLEIQRTEQGDSAMYLCASSLTAGSTDTQYFGPGTRLTVL.